These T cell receptor beta chains were read from a single sample in a study of T-cell memory formation after mild COVID-19. Via MiXCR, TCRdb re-called the 5' RACE reads, giving one row per CDR3 protein. The sample records about 440,000 distinct CDR3 sequences, 20% being singletons. Sequenced input: PBMCs or a T cell subset sorted from them (not recorded which). The receptors originated from an adult woman who had mild COVID-19 (a few samples of this study predate the infection). Cell type and time point are not known. Both conserved end residues are part of each CDR3. The D gene is left open where the match is weak. A row's size may be missing; if present it is once, few, many or a size class.

TRBV30	TRBJ1-5	NA	NA	CAWSITDDGRPQHF	TGTGCCTGGAGTATCACGGACGACGGTAGACCCCAGCATTTT
TRBV27	TRBJ1-1	TRBD1	NA	CASRQLTGDTEAFF	TGTGCCAGCAGACAACTAACAGGGGACACTGAAGCTTTCTTT
TRBV20-1	TRBJ2-1	TRBD2	NA	CSARLAGGGEQFF	TGCAGTGCCAGACTAGCGGGAGGCGGTGAGCAGTTCTTC
TRBV7-9	TRBJ2-1	NA	NA	CASSLVGANEQFF	TGTGCCAGCAGCTTAGTTGGGGCCAATGAGCAGTTCTTC
TRBV12-3/TRBV12-4	TRBJ2-7	NA	few	CASSFQTPRYEQYF	TGTGCCAGCAGTTTCCAGACTCCCCGCTACGAGCAGTACTTC
TRBV29-1	TRBJ2-5	NA	NA	CSVEGRGPETQYF	TGCAGCGTTGAGGGGCGAGGGCCAGAGACCCAGTACTTC
TRBV27	TRBJ1-2	NA	NA	CASSSGRSLGYTF	TGTGCCAGCAGTTCGGGGCGCAGTCTAGGCTACACCTTC
TRBV9	TRBJ2-7	NA	NA	CASSPLATAGLPHEQYF	TGTGCCAGCAGCCCTCTGGCTACAGCGGGTCTTCCCCACGAGCAGTACTTC
TRBV20-1	TRBJ1-5	TRBD1	NA	CSVPDRSNQPQHF	TGCAGTGTCCCGGACAGGAGCAATCAGCCCCAGCATTTT
TRBV5-1	TRBJ1-2	NA	few	CASSLVDFDGYTF	TGCGCCAGCAGCTTGGTAGATTTCGATGGCTACACCTTC
TRBV6-5	TRBJ1-4	NA	NA	CASSSVGRANEKLFF	TGTGCCAGCAGCTCCGTGGGGAGGGCTAATGAAAAACTGTTTTTT
TRBV6-2/TRBV6-3	TRBJ2-7	NA	NA	CASSYPNQPYEQYF	TGTGCCAGCAGTTACCCCAACCAGCCCTACGAGCAGTACTTC
TRBV23-1	TRBJ2-1	NA	NA	CASTEQFF	TGCGCCAGCACTGAGCAGTTCTTC
TRBV12-3/TRBV12-4	TRBJ2-7	NA	NA	CASGRGRNEQYF	TGTGCCAGCGGTCGGGGCCGGAACGAGCAGTACTTC
TRBV7-2	TRBJ2-4	NA	few	CASSGDAAKNIQYF	TGTGCCAGCAGCGGGGACGCCGCCAAAAACATTCAGTACTTC
TRBV15	TRBJ2-2	NA	few	CATSRGAGELFF	TGTGCCACCAGCAGAGGGGCCGGGGAGCTGTTTTTT
TRBV7-9	TRBJ1-2	TRBD1	NA	CASSPRDSDLYGYTF	TGTGCCAGCAGCCCACGGGACAGTGACCTCTATGGCTACACCTTC
TRBV19	TRBJ1-5	NA	NA	CASSTARGAKSNQPQHF	TGTGCCAGTAGTACCGCTCGGGGGGCGAAGAGCAATCAGCCCCAGCATTTT
TRBV5-1	TRBJ2-2	TRBD1	NA	CASSNRDRGYTGELFF	TGCGCCAGCAGCAACCGGGACAGGGGGTACACCGGGGAGCTGTTTTTT
TRBV12-3/TRBV12-4	TRBJ1-5	NA	few	CASSLVRAVNQPQHF	TGTGCCAGCAGTTTGGTCAGGGCAGTTAATCAGCCCCAGCATTTT
TRBV3-1	TRBJ1-2	TRBD1	few	CASSQGQGKRYGYTF	TGTGCCAGCAGCCAGGGACAGGGGAAAAGATATGGCTACACCTTC
TRBV5-1	TRBJ1-1	TRBD1	NA	CASSLGSTGGGTEAFF	TGCGCCAGCAGCCTGGGCTCGACAGGGGGAGGCACTGAAGCTTTCTTT
TRBV7-3	TRBJ2-1	NA	NA	CASSLTPRDNEQFF	TGTGCCAGCAGCTTAACCCCCCGAGACAATGAGCAGTTCTTC
TRBV6-5	TRBJ2-2	TRBD2	few	CASSYHWRGGYRTGELFF	TGTGCCAGCAGTTACCACTGGCGGGGGGGCTATCGCACCGGGGAGCTGTTTTTT
TRBV5-1	TRBJ1-2	NA	NA	CASSLERSRTHGYTF	TGCGCCAGCAGCTTGGAGCGATCGCGCACTCATGGCTACACCTTC
TRBV7-2	TRBJ2-3	NA	few	CASSLFSEDTQYF	TGTGCCAGCAGCTTATTTAGCGAAGATACGCAGTATTTT
TRBV6-6	TRBJ1-4	NA	NA	CASSYGTGLNEKLFF	TGTGCCAGCAGTTACGGGACGGGACTTAATGAAAAACTGTTTTTT
TRBV6-6	TRBJ1-5	TRBD1	NA	CASSYPEGQGSNQPQHF	TGTGCCAGCAGTTACCCAGAAGGACAGGGAAGCAATCAGCCCCAGCATTTT
TRBV30	TRBJ1-2	TRBD1	NA	CAWSFLGRTGNYGYTF	TGTGCCTGGAGTTTCCTTGGGCGGACAGGGAACTATGGCTACACCTTC
TRBV20-1	TRBJ2-7	TRBD1	few	CSARDIRDRGLYEQYF	TGCAGTGCTAGAGATATCCGAGACAGGGGCCTCTACGAGCAGTACTTC
TRBV12-3/TRBV12-4	TRBJ1-1	NA	few	CASSFVEVTEAFF	TGTGCCAGCAGTTTTGTCGAGGTAACTGAAGCTTTCTTT
TRBV7-9	TRBJ1-2	TRBD1	once	CASSPTETLSGTGSVYGYTF	TGTGCCAGCAGCCCAACCGAAACATTATCCGGGACAGGGAGTGTCTATGGCTACACCTTC
TRBV7-6	TRBJ2-3	NA	few	CASSLSGLRTDTQYF	TGTGCCAGCAGCTTAAGTGGGCTCCGGACAGATACGCAGTATTTT
TRBV6-2/TRBV6-3	TRBJ2-7	NA	few	CASTPRGEQYF	TGTGCCAGCACCCCCCGGGGCGAGCAGTACTTC
TRBV19	TRBJ2-1	TRBD2	NA	CASSISLAGGYNEQFF	TGTGCCAGTAGTATCTCACTAGCGGGAGGGTACAATGAGCAGTTCTTC
TRBV9	TRBJ2-7	TRBD2	NA	CASSVGRAGAVYEQYF	TGTGCCAGCAGCGTAGGGCGAGCGGGGGCTGTCTACGAGCAGTACTTC
TRBV11-2	TRBJ2-7	TRBD1	NA	CASSPWGTEAYEQYF	TGTGCCAGCAGCCCGTGGGGGACAGAGGCCTACGAGCAGTACTTC
TRBV5-6	TRBJ1-1	NA	many	CASSLRVGARTEAFF	TGTGCCAGCAGCTTGCGAGTGGGGGCCAGGACTGAAGCTTTCTTT
TRBV5-1	TRBJ1-3	NA	NA	CASSLAVGGGPGNTIYF	TGCGCCAGCAGCTTGGCCGTAGGAGGAGGACCTGGAAACACCATATATTTT
TRBV7-9	TRBJ2-3	NA	NA	CASTSRDTQYF	TGTGCCAGCACCTCGAGGGATACGCAGTATTTT
TRBV5-1	TRBJ2-3	TRBD2	NA	CASSEGLRTDTQYF	TGCGCCAGCAGCGAGGGACTAAGGACAGATACGCAGTATTTT
TRBV18	TRBJ1-3	NA	NA	CASSPQDSGNTIYF	TGTGCCAGCTCACCACAAGACTCTGGAAACACCATATATTTT
TRBV20-1	TRBJ2-5	TRBD2	few	CSAKRGGTQYF	TGCAGTGCTAAGCGGGGGGGGACCCAGTACTTC
TRBV12-3/TRBV12-4	TRBJ2-7	TRBD1	NA	CASSFAGGTYEQYF	TGTGCCAGCAGTTTTGCAGGGGGTACCTACGAGCAGTACTTC
TRBV4-1	TRBJ2-3	TRBD2	NA	CASSQGLAGRDTQYF	TGCGCCAGCAGCCAAGGACTAGCTGGAAGAGATACGCAGTATTTT
TRBV20-1	TRBJ2-2	NA	few	CSARRRLNTGELFF	TGCAGTGCTAGACGCAGATTGAACACCGGGGAGCTGTTTTTT
TRBV5-1	TRBJ2-2	NA	once	CASTEGDYGELFF	TGCGCCAGCACCGAGGGGGATTACGGGGAGCTGTTTTTT
TRBV24-1	TRBJ2-7	TRBD1	NA	CATSDFTGDEQYF	TGTGCCACCAGTGACTTTACAGGGGACGAGCAGTACTTC
TRBV6-6	TRBJ2-7	TRBD1	NA	CASSPPDRGIYEQYF	TGTGCCAGCAGTCCGCCGGACAGGGGAATCTACGAGCAGTACTTC